Included here is one T cell receptor (beta chain) sequence, with context. Other nucleotide sequences from this sample produce the same CDR3. The data were obtained in a study of monozygotic twins with cystic fibrosis. V was cut by 2 bases and J by 8 bases, with 12 bases left in between. The CDR3 has 13 amino acids. The V gene's germline CDR1 is SGHTA and CDR2 FQGNSA. The table came from immunoSEQ multiplex PCR; TCRdb's copy has only in-frame clones and leaves some out. The repertoire holds 25,000 to 30,000 clones, with roughly 96% as singletons. The sample consisted of blood. The TCR originated in a girl aged 2 to 10 with cystic fibrosis. The chain is built from TRBV7-2 and TRBJ1-2, with unresolved D. The CDR3 sequence: CASSLRGITGYTF. CDR3 nucleotides: TGTGCCAGCAGCTTACGCGGGATAACCGGCTACACCTTC.